This passage covers 18 T cell receptor beta chains from one sample sequenced in a study of response to subunit inactivated influenza vaccine (dated by TCRdb to between 2017 and 2018). Receptors were amplified or captured by RT-PCR. The reads were generated on an Illumina HiSeq 2500. TCRdb reprocessing: public reads trimmed at Q25 with fastp, clones called with MiXCR, in-frame beta chains kept. One record per CDR3 amino acid sequence lists the most common genes and DNA. Across this sample there are more than 700,000 distinct CDR3 sequences, with approximately 21% seen only once. The ten largest account for roughly 10% of the sample. This specimen was PBMCs from blood, taken 4 to 6 days after vaccination. The receptors stem from a man aged 50-60 years who received an inactivated influenza vaccine. Donor details come from another sample of the same person, matched by shared clones.

This clonotype has just a few counts. This chain joins TRBV29-1 and TRBJ2-1; TRBD1 agrees at 10 bases. The CDR3 runs to 14 residues. Germline CDR1 SQVTM, CDR2 ANQGSEA. The V and J ends lost 3 bases and 8 bases, in that order; junction bases with no gene match: 7. The CDR3 reads CSVETGGAWDEQFF. In DNA form, the CDR3 reads TGCAGCGTTGAGACAGGGGGCGCGTGGGATGAGCAGTTCTTC.

The V and J genes are TRBV20-1 and TRBJ1-6; a weak D match, TRBD1 (5 bases). V lost 4 bases and J 0 bases, leaving 7 bases between the germline ends. The CDR3 loop spans 14 amino acids. Germline assignment: CDR1 DFQATT and CDR2 SNEGSKA (reference sequence). CDR3 residues: CSAKDSSYNSPLHF. The DNA for the CDR3 is TGCAGTGCTAAAGACAGCTCCTATAATTCACCCCTCCACTTT.

In its sample, this clonotype was seen a few times. The chain joins TRBV6-1 to TRBJ2-7; tentatively, D is TRBD2 (5 bases). V lost 5 bases and J 3 bases, leaving 14 bases between the germline ends. The CDR3 sequence is 14 residues long. Germline V gene data show CDR1 as MNHNS and CDR2 as SASEGT. The chain's CDR3 is CASSRPGLHYEQYF. Here the CDR3 DNA reads TGTGCCAGCAGTCGCCCAGGACTGCACTACGAGCAGTACTTC.

This clonotype occurred a few times. The chain joins TRBV7-6 to TRBJ2-7; maybe TRBD2 (7 bases). Germline values: CDR1 SGHVS, CDR2 FNYEAQ. V lost 5 bases, J lost 4 bases, and 15 bases lay in between. There are 14 residues in the CDR3. The CDR3 nucleotides are TGTGCCAGCAGCGCGAGGGGGGGACTGTACGAGCAGTACTTC. Its protein product is CASSARGGLYEQYF. The full variable domain, rest sourced from reference TRBV7-6 and TRBJ2-7, is GAGVSQSPRYKVTKRGQDVALRCDPISGHVSLYWYRQALGQGPEFLTYFNYEAQQDKSGLPNDRFSAERPEGSISTLTIQRTEQRDSAMYRCASSARGGLYEQYFGPGTRLTVT.

This clonotype has just a few counts. The chain joins TRBV3-1 to TRBJ2-7; no definite D call. V was cut by 0 bases and J by 5 bases, with 2 bases left in between. The germline V gene encodes CDR1 LGHDT and CDR2 YNNKEL (reference sequence). The CDR3 runs 11 residues. The DNA for the CDR3 is TGTGCCAGCAGCCAAGAACACGAGCAGTACTTC. Translated, it gives CASSQEHEQYF.

V usage is TRBV29-1 and J usage is TRBJ2-7; weak D call: TRBD1 (5 bases). Trimming left V 6 bases short and J 0 bases short, with 15 bases between. This CDR3 contains 14 residues. The germline V gene encodes CDR1 SQVTM and CDR2 ANQGSEA. This CDR3 is CSVAHRKSSYEQYF. DNA for the CDR3: TGCAGCGTCGCCCACAGGAAAAGCTCCTACGAGCAGTACTTC.

The chain employs TRBV12-3 or TRBV12-4 and TRBJ2-7; D could derive from TRBD1 or TRBD2 (5 bases each). V lost 2 bases and J 1 base, leaving 18 bases between the germline ends. The CDR3 contains 17 residues. The CDR3 sequence: CASSLRGAGMGSYEQYF. The CDR3 DNA sequence: TGTGCCAGCAGTTTAAGGGGAGCAGGGATGGGGTCCTACGAGCAGTACTTC.

The CDR3 bases are TGCAGTGCTAGAGATATTGGATCGGGCTCTGGAAACACCATATATTTT. This encodes CSARDIGSGSGNTIYF. J is TRBJ1-3 and V is TRBV20-1; D remains unclear. The V end was cut by 0 bases, the J end by 0 bases, with 12 bases between. The CDR3 loop spans 16 amino acids. Germline loops: CDR1 DFQATT, CDR2 SNEGSKA (reference sequence).

The rearrangement links TRBV21-1 to TRBJ1-1; the table's D call of TRBD1 was not tested on the DNA. TRBV21-1 constitutes a pseudogene. The CDR3 contains 16 residues. CDR3 residues: CASSKIHPPWYTEAFF. The CDR3 DNA sequence: TGTGCCAGCAGCAAAATACACCCCCCCTGGTACACTGAAGCTTTCTTT.

This chain connects TRBV12-3 or TRBV12-4 to TRBJ2-4, with 8 bases matching TRBD1. CDR3 length equals 13 residues. The ends lost 8 bases at V and 10 bases at J; junction bases unmatched: 10. CDR3: CASCPGGYVIQYF. The CDR3 coding sequence is TGTGCCAGCTGCCCAGGGGGCTATGTAATTCAGTACTTC.

This clonotype was seen more than once but under ten times. The chain joins TRBV12-3 or TRBV12-4 to TRBJ2-3, with TRBD1 matching 8 bases. The CDR3 loop spans 14 amino acids. V shed 5 bases and J 5 bases; nucleotides not matched to a gene: 6. DNA of the CDR3: TGTGCCAGCAGTGTACCCGACAGGGGAGATACGCAGTATTTT. This gives the protein CASSVPDRGDTQYF.

The CDR3 region is CSARRGGPVNEQFF. In nucleotides, the CDR3 is TGCAGTGCTAGACGGGGGGGGCCGGTCAATGAGCAGTTCTTC. The chain links TRBV20-1 to TRBJ2-1; 8 bases line up with TRBD2. V trimming: 2 bases; J trimming: 6 bases; junction bases outside the gene matches: 6. The CDR3 contains 14 residues. Per the germline V gene, CDR1 is DFQATT and CDR2 is SNEGSKA (reference sequence).

This clonotype was detected once. The V gene is TRBV3-1, the J gene TRBJ2-7; TRBD1 is a possible D gene (5 bases). CDR1 is LGHDT and CDR2 is YNNKEL in the germline V gene (reference sequence). This CDR3 contains 14 residues. Trimming pared 4 bases from V and 0 bases from J, leaving 10 bases between. The CDR3 DNA follows: TGTGCCAGCAGCCCCGTGGGGCACTCCTACGAGCAGTACTTC. It translates to CASSPVGHSYEQYF.

The rearrangement joins TRBV6-2 or TRBV6-3 to TRBJ2-5, with TRBD1 matching 10 bases. The CDR3 length is 14 residues. The ends lost 5 bases at V and 5 bases at J; junction bases unmatched: 5. In germline, CDR1 is MNHEY, CDR2 SVGEGT. The CDR3 here is CASSTTGGMETQYF. The CDR3 coding sequence is TGTGCCAGCAGTACGACAGGGGGCATGGAGACCCAGTACTTC.

The genes are TRBV6-2 or TRBV6-3 and TRBJ2-1; D unclear. Germline lookup yields CDR1 MNHEY and CDR2 SVGEGT. The ends were cut back, 7 bases at V and 4 bases at J, with 17 bases in the middle. The CDR3 has 15 residues. As DNA, the CDR3 is TGTGCCAGCATTCCAGATTCAGCAGCTTACAATGAGCAGTTCTTC. It specifies CASIPDSAAYNEQFF.

This clonotype was picked up many times. CDR3 sequence: CSAPKRGGIRETQYF. The CDR3 DNA reads as TGCAGTGCTCCCAAGCGGGGGGGAATTCGGGAGACCCAGTACTTC. V usage is TRBV20-1 and J usage is TRBJ2-5, with 10 positions matching TRBD2. The trim removed 5 bases at V and 5 bases at J, leaving 11 bases unmatched. Per the germline V gene, CDR1 is DFQATT and CDR2 is SNEGSKA (reference sequence). The CDR3 sequence is 15 residues long.

V and J are TRBV20-1 and TRBJ1-2; possibly TRBD1 for D (6 bases). V lost 3 bases and J lost 0, with 17 bases in between. CDR1 is DFQATT and CDR2 is SNEGSKA in the germline V gene (reference sequence). CDR3 length: 16 residues. CDR3: CSASTNDRLANYGYTF. Written as DNA, the CDR3 is TGCAGTGCTAGTACTAACGACAGGCTAGCTAACTATGGCTACACCTTC.

The count of this clonotype is one. CDR3 protein: CSARDRRGARGYTF. In DNA, the CDR3 is TGCAGTGCTAGAGATCGGCGGGGGGCGCGGGGCTACACCTTC. V and J are TRBV20-1 and TRBJ1-2; tentative D call: TRBD1 (6 bases). There are 14 residues in the CDR3. V shed 0 bases and J shed 8 bases, with 16 bases lying between them. CDR1 is DFQATT and CDR2 is SNEGSKA in the germline V gene (reference sequence).